This TCR beta chain originates from a study of radiation and T cells in renal cell carcinoma. Method: immunoSEQ multiplex PCR; TCRdb's copy keeps in-frame clones and lacks some. In the table there are about 7,900 clones, approximately 65% of which are singletons. Treatment indicated: treatment-naive control, cytoreductive nephrectomy. The tumor was a clear cell renal cell carcinoma. The germline CDR1 and CDR2 sequences are MNHEY and SMNVEV (reference sequence). Trimming cost V 6 bases and J 6 bases, with 15 bases left between them. This CDR3 spans 13 amino acids. The clonotype was recovered from a woman in her 70s with renal cell carcinoma. This rearrangement joins TRBV27 to TRBJ2-7; a weak D match, TRBD2 (5 bases). The sample consisted of tumor tissue, taken from a patient whose treatment was nephrectomy without radiotherapy. CDR3 coding DNA: TGTGCCAGCAGCTCCTCCCCGGGAAGCGAGCAGTACTTC. This gives the protein CASSSSPGSEQYF.